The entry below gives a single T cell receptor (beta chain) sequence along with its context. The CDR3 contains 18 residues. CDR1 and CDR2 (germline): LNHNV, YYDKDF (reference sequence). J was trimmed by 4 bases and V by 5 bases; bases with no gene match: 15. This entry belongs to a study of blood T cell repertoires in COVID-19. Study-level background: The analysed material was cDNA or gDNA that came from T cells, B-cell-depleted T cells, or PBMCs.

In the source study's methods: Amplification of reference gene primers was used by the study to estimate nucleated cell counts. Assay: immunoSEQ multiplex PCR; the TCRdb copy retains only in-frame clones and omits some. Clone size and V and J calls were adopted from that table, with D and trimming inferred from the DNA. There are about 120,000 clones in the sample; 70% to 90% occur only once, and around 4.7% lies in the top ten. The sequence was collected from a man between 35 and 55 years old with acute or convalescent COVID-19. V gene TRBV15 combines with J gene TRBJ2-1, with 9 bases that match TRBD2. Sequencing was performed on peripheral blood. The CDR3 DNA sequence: TGTGCCACCAGCCCACCAGTGGGAGCGGGAGGTCCGTACAATGAGCAGTTCTTC. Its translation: CATSPPVGAGGPYNEQFF.